The 20 T cell receptor beta chains given below trace back to one sample, sequenced in a study of response to subunit inactivated influenza vaccine. TCRdb re-analysed the RT-PCR reads in MiXCR, keeping a single row per CDR3 protein. Of more than 500,000 distinct CDR3 sequences in the sample, around 11% were seen once. These data are also associated with another study on T cells expressing NK-cell markers. That study reports: Generation of TCR beta cDNA was performed by 5'RACE template switching incorporating UMIs.

Sequenced here: PBMCs from blood, sampled on the day of vaccination. The receptors were sampled from a middle-aged man who received an inactivated influenza vaccine.

This clonotype was counted between two and nine times. The chain is built from TRBV12-3 or TRBV12-4 and TRBJ2-3; D is perhaps TRBD1 or TRBD2 (5 bases each). This CDR3 is 13 amino acids long. V shed 6 bases and J shed 5 bases, with 12 bases lying between them. CDR3 residues: CASSIPGRDTQYF. In DNA form, the CDR3 reads TGTGCCAGCAGCATCCCGGGGCGAGATACGCAGTATTTT.

The V call is TRBV12-3 or TRBV12-4, the J call TRBJ1-1; D is possibly TRBD1 (5 bases). The CDR3 consists of 15 residues. The V end lost 1 base, the J end lost 0 bases, and 9 bases lay between the germline ends. The CDR3 region has the DNA TGTGCCAGCAGTTTAGATGGGGGGATGAACACTGAAGCTTTCTTT. Its translation is CASSLDGGMNTEAFF.

This clonotype was detected a few times. The chain has TRBV7-2 and TRBJ2-3; D remains ambiguous. Trimming left V 4 bases short and J 8 bases short, with 13 bases between. The germline V gene encodes CDR1 SGHTA and CDR2 FQGNSA. The CDR3 has 13 residues. The CDR3 sequence: CASSSDWAATQYF. The DNA of the CDR3 is TGTGCCAGCAGCTCCGACTGGGCGGCTACGCAGTATTTT.

This clonotype showed up just a few times. J is TRBJ2-2 and V is TRBV12-3 or TRBV12-4, with TRBD2 matching 10 bases. The length of the CDR3 is 15 residues. Germline trimming cut 5 bases from V and 7 bases from J; bases unmatched to any gene: 7. The CDR3 nucleotides read TGTGCCAGCAGTATTAGCGGGAGGAGGGGCGGGGAGCTGTTTTTT. It translates to CASSISGRRGGELFF.

This chain connects TRBV12-3 or TRBV12-4 to TRBJ2-6; no definite D call. The V end lost 6 bases, the J end lost 2 bases, and 11 bases lay between the germline ends. The CDR3 runs to 15 residues. DNA for the CDR3: TGTGCCAGCAGCCCAGTGGGCCCTGGGGCCAACGTCCTGACTTTC. This encodes CASSPVGPGANVLTF.

V is TRBV5-1 and J is TRBJ2-7; the match to TRBD2 covers 7 bases. Germline CDR1 reads SGHRS; CDR2 reads YFSETQ. The CDR3 is 13 residues long. J lost 5 bases, V lost 5 bases, and 7 bases had no gene match. The CDR3 is CASRAAGADEQYF. CDR3 coding DNA: TGCGCCAGCAGGGCCGCGGGAGCGGACGAGCAGTACTTC.

This chain connects TRBV7-9 to TRBJ2-5; 8 bases fit TRBD2. Germline lookup yields CDR1 SEHNR and CDR2 FQNEAQ (reference sequence). This CDR3 spans 16 amino acids. V lost 1 base and J lost 3; bases outside the gene matches: 7. DNA of the CDR3: TGTGCCAGCAGCTTAGTTCCGGGGGGGCTCAAAGAGACCCAGTACTTC. It codes for CASSLVPGGLKETQYF.

The genes are TRBV7-6 and TRBJ2-1; D is uncertain. Germline lookup yields CDR1 SGHVS and CDR2 FNYEAQ. Between the trimmed V and J ends, which lost 0 bases and 6 bases, there was a span of 6 bases. The CDR3 runs to 13 residues. This chain's CDR3 is CASSLARSNEQFF. The DNA of the CDR3 is TGTGCCAGCAGCTTAGCTAGAAGCAATGAGCAGTTCTTC.

The genes are TRBV11-2 and TRBJ2-7; 9 positions agree with TRBD1. In germline, CDR1 is SGHAT, CDR2 FQNNGV. The V gene end was trimmed by 4 bases and the J gene end by 5 bases; junction bases not matched to a gene: 12. This CDR3 has 16 amino acids. The chain's CDR3 is CASSSKSGTGNNEQYF. The CDR3 coding sequence is TGTGCCAGCAGCTCAAAATCCGGGACAGGGAACAACGAGCAGTACTTC.

The gene calls are TRBV5-1 and TRBJ2-3; TRBD1 aligns across 8 bases. The length of the CDR3 is 17 residues. The V gene end was trimmed by 1 base and the J gene end by 2 bases; junction bases not matched to a gene: 9. The germline CDR1 and CDR2 sequences are SGHRS and YFSETQ. The CDR3 DNA is TGCGCCAGCAGCTTGTTGTCAGGGGGCCGGAACACAGATACGCAGTATTTT. It translates to CASSLLSGGRNTDTQYF.

This clonotype was found a few times. The rearrangement uses TRBV6-1 and TRBJ2-6, with 8 bases identical to TRBD2. V shed 8 bases, J shed 4 bases, and the junction held 19 bases outside the gene matches. Looked up from germline, CDR1 is MNHNS and CDR2 is SASEGT. This CDR3 region has 19 residues. Written as DNA, the CDR3 is TGTGCCAGCCCTACTGCCCGGGGGGGTGACGAATCAGGGGCCAACGTCCTGACTTTC. This gives the protein CASPTARGGDESGANVLTF.

The CDR3 reads CATSRVGAVYEQYF. Written as DNA, the CDR3 is TGTGCCACCAGCAGAGTGGGGGCAGTCTACGAGCAGTACTTC. The genes are TRBV15 and TRBJ2-7; tentative D call: TRBD1 (6 bases). Trimming removed 1 base from V and 3 bases from J, with 10 bases in between. The length of the CDR3 is 14 residues. Germline V gene lookup returns CDR1 LNHNV and CDR2 YYDKDF (reference sequence).

There are many counts of this clonotype. The chain uses TRBV12-3 or TRBV12-4 and TRBJ2-2, with D perhaps matching TRBD1 (6 bases). The V and J ends lost 7 bases and 0 bases respectively, with 9 bases between them. The CDR3 is made up of 14 amino acids. CDR3 residues: CASTRTANTGELFF. CDR3 nucleotides: TGTGCCAGCACCAGGACAGCGAACACCGGGGAGCTGTTTTTT.

This clonotype was observed a few times. The chain uses TRBV20-1 and TRBJ2-2; 12 nucleotides agree with TRBD2. The CDR3 has 16 amino acids. J lost 2 bases, V lost 0 bases, and 1 base had no gene match. Germline V lookup: CDR1 DFQATT, CDR2 SNEGSKA (reference sequence). CDR3 sequence reads: CSARDGLAGNTGELFF. The CDR3 nucleotides read TGCAGTGCTAGAGACGGACTAGCGGGAAACACCGGGGAGCTGTTTTTT.

This clonotype was found a few times. The chain combines TRBV6-2 or TRBV6-3 with TRBJ2-7; 7 bases match TRBD2. With V trimmed by 8 bases and J by 2 bases, 6 bases remained unmatched. The CDR3 runs 13 residues. The germline V gene has CDR1 MNHEY and CDR2 SVGEGT. The CDR3 nucleotides read TGTGCCAGCTCTTGGGAGGGTACCTACGAGCAGTACTTC. Translated, it gives CASSWEGTYEQYF.

This chain links TRBV15 with TRBJ1-5; D gene unclear. CDR3 length: 14 amino acids. The ends were cut back, 3 bases at V and 6 bases at J, with 12 bases in the middle. CDR1 and CDR2 from the germline V gene are LNHNV and YYDKDF (reference sequence). As DNA, the CDR3 is TGTGCCACCAGCAGTAGCTTTGAGGTTCAGCCCCAGCATTTT. Its protein product is CATSSSFEVQPQHF.

This chain joins TRBV18 and TRBJ2-7, with a weak D call TRBD2 (6 bases). Germline CDR1 KGHSH, CDR2 LQKENI. Trimming shortened V by 8 bases and J by 0 bases, and 14 bases separated the two germline ends. This CDR3 is 14 amino acids long. CDR3 sequence: CASKPDGSSYEQYF. The CDR3 DNA reads TGTGCCAGCAAACCCGACGGGAGCTCCTACGAGCAGTACTTC.

This clonotype was picked up a small number of times. V gene TRBV14 combines with J gene TRBJ2-7; 9 bases are a match to TRBD1. This CDR3 region has 16 residues. J lost 0 bases, V lost 4 bases, and 7 bases had no gene match. The germline gives CDR1 SGHDN, CDR2 FVKESK. Here the CDR3 reads CASSRTGTGNSYEQYF. The DNA for the CDR3 is TGTGCCAGCAGCCGCACCGGGACAGGGAACTCCTACGAGCAGTACTTC.

This clonotype showed up just a few times. This chain links TRBV6-2 or TRBV6-3 with TRBJ2-1; 10 bases are a match to TRBD1. Germline V gene lookup returns CDR1 MNHEY and CDR2 SVGEGT. J gave up 4 bases and V 4 bases, and 13 bases lay outside the gene matches. This CDR3 has 18 residues. CDR3 sequence (DNA): TGTGCCAGCAGTTTCCCCCGAACGACAGGGGGCCTTTACAATGAGCAGTTCTTC. Encoded protein: CASSFPRTTGGLYNEQFF.

The chain has TRBV6-2 or TRBV6-3 and TRBJ2-7; 13 nucleotides line up with TRBD2. Trimming cost V 2 bases and J 4 bases; bases outside gene matches: 14. The CDR3 has 19 residues. The germline gives CDR1 MNHEY, CDR2 SVGEGT. This chain's CDR3 is CASSYLLFYGLAGVYEQYF. In DNA form, the CDR3 reads TGTGCCAGCAGTTACCTCCTGTTCTACGGACTAGCGGGAGTGTACGAGCAGTACTTC.